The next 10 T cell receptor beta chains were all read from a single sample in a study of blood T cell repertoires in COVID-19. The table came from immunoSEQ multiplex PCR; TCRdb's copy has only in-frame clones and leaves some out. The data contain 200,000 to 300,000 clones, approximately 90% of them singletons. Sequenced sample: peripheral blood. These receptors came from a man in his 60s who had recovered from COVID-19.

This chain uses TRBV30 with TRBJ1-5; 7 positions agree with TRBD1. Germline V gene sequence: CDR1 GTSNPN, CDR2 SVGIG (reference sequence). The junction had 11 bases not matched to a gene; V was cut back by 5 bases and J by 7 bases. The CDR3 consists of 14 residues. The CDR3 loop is CAWVAGGAGQPQHF. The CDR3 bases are TGTGCCTGGGTTGCAGGGGGTGCGGGGCAGCCCCAGCATTTT.

The chain's CDR3 is CASSLHRVNTEAFF. The CDR3, as DNA: TGTGCCAGCAGCTTGCACAGGGTGAACACTGAAGCTTTCTTT. V gene TRBV11-1 combines with J gene TRBJ1-1; a possible D gene is TRBD1 (6 bases). The CDR3 totals 14 residues. V was shortened by 3 bases and J by 0 bases, with 8 bases between the two germline ends. The germline gives CDR1 SGHAT, CDR2 FQDESV (reference sequence).

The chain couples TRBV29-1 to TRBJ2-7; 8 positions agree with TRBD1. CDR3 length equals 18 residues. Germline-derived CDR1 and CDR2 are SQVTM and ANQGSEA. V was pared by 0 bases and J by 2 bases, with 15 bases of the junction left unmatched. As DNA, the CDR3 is TGCAGCGTTGAAGATCCCTTAAGATTCGGGACAGGTCCCTACGAGCAGTACTTC. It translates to CSVEDPLRFGTGPYEQYF.

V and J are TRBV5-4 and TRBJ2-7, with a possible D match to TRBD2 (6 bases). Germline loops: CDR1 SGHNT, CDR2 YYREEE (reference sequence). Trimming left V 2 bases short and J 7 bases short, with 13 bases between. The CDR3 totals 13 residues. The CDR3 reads CASSFSYRGEQYF. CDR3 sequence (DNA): TGTGCCAGCAGCTTCAGCTACCGGGGGGAGCAGTACTTC.

The CDR3 DNA follows: TGTGCCAGCTCCAAACGGGATCCCCGACCTATCCACGAGCAGTACTTC. The encoded protein is CASSKRDPRPIHEQYF. This rearrangement joins TRBV18 to TRBJ2-7; D is perhaps TRBD2 (5 bases). The CDR3 runs 16 residues. V lost 6 bases, J lost 5 bases, and 23 bases lay in between. Germline lookup yields CDR1 KGHSH and CDR2 LQKENI.

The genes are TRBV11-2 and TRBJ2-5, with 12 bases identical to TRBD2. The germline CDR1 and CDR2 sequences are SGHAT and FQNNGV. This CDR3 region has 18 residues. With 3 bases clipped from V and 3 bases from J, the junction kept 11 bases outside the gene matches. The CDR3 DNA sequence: TGTGCCAGCAGCTTTGGCGGGCTAGCGGGGGGGAAGAAAGAGACCCAGTACTTC. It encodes CASSFGGLAGGKKETQYF.

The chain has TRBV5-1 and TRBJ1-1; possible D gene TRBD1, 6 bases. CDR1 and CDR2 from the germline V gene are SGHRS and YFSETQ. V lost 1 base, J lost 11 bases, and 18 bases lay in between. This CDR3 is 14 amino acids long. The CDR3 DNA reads TGCGCCAGCAGCTTGAGCACGGGACAATCCGCGGCTTTCTTT. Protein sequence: CASSLSTGQSAAFF.

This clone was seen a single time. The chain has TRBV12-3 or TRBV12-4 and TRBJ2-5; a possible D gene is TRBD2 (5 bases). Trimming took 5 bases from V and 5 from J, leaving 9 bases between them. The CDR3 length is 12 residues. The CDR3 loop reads CASSPERETQYF. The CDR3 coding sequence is TGTGCCAGCAGTCCGGAGCGGGAGACCCAGTACTTC.

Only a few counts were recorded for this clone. The DNA for the CDR3 is TGCGCCAGCCCCATCTCTGGGGCCAACGTCCTGACTTTC. Its protein is CASPISGANVLTF. This chain uses TRBV10-1 with TRBJ2-6, with no clear D. Trimming took off 8 bases at V and 0 bases at J, with 5 bases between the two ends. CDR1 and CDR2 (germline): WNHNN, SYGVQD (reference sequence). This CDR3 has 13 amino acids.

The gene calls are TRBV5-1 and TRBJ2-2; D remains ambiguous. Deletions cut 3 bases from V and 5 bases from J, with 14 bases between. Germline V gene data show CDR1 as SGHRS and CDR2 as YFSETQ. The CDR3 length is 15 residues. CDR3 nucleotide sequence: TGCGCCAGCAGCTCCGCGGTCGGATCTACCGGGGAGCTGTTTTTT. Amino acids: CASSSAVGSTGELFF.